This T cell receptor (beta chain) was identified in a study of human T cells and chemical hapten exposure (dated by TCRdb to about 2021). As for the study more broadly: For sensitization, 2% DPC in acetone was applied to a 2 cm by 2 cm area of upper inner arm skin. Patch testing was performed on the upper back with Finn chambers containing 0.01% DPC, and the patch tests were scored after 6 days according to International Contact Dermatitis Research Group standards. Libraries were combined into a pool for sequencing, and differences in TCR yield between samples came mainly from small differences in library volumes within the pool. Most of the patients in the cohort were female, and the cohort covered alopecia areata with under or over 50% scalp involvement, alopecia totalis and alopecia universalis. The study tracked peripheral blood TCR repertoire changes in vivo during primary and secondary sensitization to the hapten diphenylcyclopropenone (DPC) in alopecia patients. Blood was sampled from patients pre-sensitization (week 0) and at 2, 6 and about 24 weeks after DPC sensitization. Weekly therapeutic DPC doses were additionally applied to the scalp of patients throughout the roughly 23-week study period. For TCR sequencing, blood came from over 25 alopecia patients at anywhere from one to four time points (pre-sensitization, 2, 6 and 24 weeks). General study outcomes and caveats: Compared with pre-sensitization or healthy control sets, expanded TCRs formed significantly more large CDR3 similarity clusters, which is consistent with antigen-driven responses. Because all patients had alopecia, a presumed autoimmune disease, the immune response of the patients might differ from that of healthy individuals. Patch test score correlated positively with the number of PT1 expanded TCRs, reaching significance at thresholds 8, 16 and 32 but not at 4. No change with DPC sensitization was found in the number of TCRs above 1 in 1000 frequency, and no evidence of global repertoire structure alterations was found. Repeated subsampling changed both the strength of the expansion versus patch-test correlation and the threshold at which the correlation became significant.

What the time point label conveys for this sample: patch test 1, 2 weeks after DPC sensitization. The sample's treatment or condition, from its label and the paper: therapeutic diphenylcyclopropenone sensitization with weekly scalp DPC. At every patch-test visit, the blood draw took place before the patch test was put on. Patients were considered eligible if aged 18 to 70, diagnosed with alopecia and deemed suitable for DPC therapy, and patients were excluded if pregnant. Unfractionated whole blood was collected in Tempus Blood RNA tubes, and total RNA was extracted from that blood. Remarks on this clonotype: Its antigen remains unidentified. Base qualities are not provided; no much larger clone lies one nucleotide away.

The method was RACE. The instrument was a NextSeq 500. During library preparation, unique molecular identifiers were attached to individual cDNA molecules so that TCRs could be counted in a quantitative, reproducible way. Both TCR alpha and TCR beta chains were sequenced from each blood RNA sample. The original pipeline was this. Samples had a median of about 90,000 TCRs, with a range from about 23,224 to 750,000. V, J and CDR3 annotation of the TCR reads was carried out using the Decombinator software suite. Every sample was subsampled to the same number of TCRs (28,000) for the PS versus PT1 abundance plots. Expanded TCRs were defined as absent before sensitization and observed at least eight times at the 2-week time point. Through fastp at Q25 and MiXCR, TCRdb rebuilt clones from the public reads, retaining in-frame beta chains. Each CDR3 protein appears once, grouped with its most common genes and DNA. These V and J calls derive from TCRdb rather than the authors' analysis. The sample table lists some 180,000 distinct CDR3 sequences, about 20% of them with a count of one. Less than 7% of the sample lies in the top ten.

Spanning cysteine to phenylalanine, the CDR3 consists of 13 amino acids. This entry keeps only the CDR3 DNA: 39 bases, framed from base 1. CDR1 and CDR2, looked up from the germline V gene (reference sequence), are MNHEY and SMNVEV. V is shortened by 6 bases, J by 7 bases, and the region joining them spans 16 bases. The sequence was obtained from a woman in her 50s with alopecia areata. Some clones in this sample may be carry-over from other donors' samples. The chain is encoded by TRBV27 joined to TRBJ2-7; TRBD1 could be the D gene, as 6 bases match. This material consisted of whole blood, taken in connection with sensitization to the hapten diphenylcyclopropenone (DPC). The CDR3: CASRRAGDGEQYF. The nucleotide sequence reads TGTGCCAGCAGAAGGGCAGGGGATGGTGAGCAGTACTTC.